This T cell receptor (beta chain) was documented in a study of CD8 T cells in Susac syndrome. Sequencing of TCR beta was undertaken in CD8+ and CD4+ T cells derived from blood. RNA totalling about 0.5 to 1 ug underwent reverse transcription with random hexamers. A multiplex approach, immunoSEQ multiplex PCR, amplified TCR beta CDR3 across 54 Vbeta and 13 Jbeta. TCRdb itself ran the immunoSEQ multiplex PCR reads through MiXCR, one entry per CDR3 protein. This table has approximately 190,000 distinct CDR3 sequences, 85% to 95% appearing once. The count of this clonotype is one. Germline CDR1 reads DFQATT; CDR2 reads SNEGSKA (reference sequence). V was pared by 5 bases and J by 4 bases, with 4 bases of the junction left unmatched. The CDR3 runs 14 residues.

V usage is TRBV20-1 and J usage is TRBJ2-1; 11 nucleotides align to TRBD1. The source is a human donor with Susac syndrome. The sequenced sample was CD8+ T cells from PBMCs. CDR3 sequence: CSAAGQGAYNEQFF. CDR3 DNA sequence: TGCAGTGCTGCAGGACAGGGGGCATACAATGAGCAGTTCTTC.